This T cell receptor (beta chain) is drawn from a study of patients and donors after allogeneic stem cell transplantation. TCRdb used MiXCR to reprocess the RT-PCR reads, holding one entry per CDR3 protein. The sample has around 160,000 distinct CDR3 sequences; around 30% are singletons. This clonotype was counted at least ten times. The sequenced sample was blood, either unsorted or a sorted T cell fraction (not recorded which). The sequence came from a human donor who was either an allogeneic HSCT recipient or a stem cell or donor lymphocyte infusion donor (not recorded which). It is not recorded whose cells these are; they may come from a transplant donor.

The CDR3 coding sequence is TGTGCCAGCAGCTTACACTGGGCCACCGGGGAGCTGTTTTTT. Translating gives CASSLHWATGELFF. This sequence joins TRBV7-2 and TRBJ2-2; D gene ambiguous. V was shortened by 2 bases and J by 4 bases, with 8 bases between the two germline ends. This CDR3 is 14 amino acids long. Germline V CDR1 and CDR2: SGHTA, FQGNSA.